The 25 T cell receptor beta chains given below trace back to one sample, sequenced in a study of CD8+ T cells in alopecia areata. RNA was extracted and reverse transcribed into cDNA as the sequencing template. Profiling relied on immunoSEQ multiplex PCR, and the TCRdb table lists in-frame clones only, not all of them. The sample has more than 95,000 clones, approximately 42% seen once. Sequences were obtained from CD4+ T cells sorted from blood. The receptors stem from a human donor with alopecia areata.

The chain is built from TRBV7-2 and TRBJ1-6, with 8 positions matching TRBD1. Trimming took 4 bases from V and 9 from J; bases not matched to a gene: 11. The CDR3 length is 16 residues. Germline V gene lookup returns CDR1 SGHTA and CDR2 FQGNSA. CDR3 residues: CASSSLDRAGGSPLHF. DNA for the CDR3: TGTGCCAGCAGCTCGTTGGACAGGGCGGGGGGTTCACCCCTCCACTTT.

The genes are TRBV6-1 and TRBJ2-7; D is unresolved. With 6 bases removed from V and 4 bases from J, the gap between germline ends came to 13 bases. The CDR3 is made up of 13 amino acids. CDR1 and CDR2 from the germline V gene are MNHNS and SASEGT. In DNA form, the CDR3 reads TGTGCCAGCAGCCGCCAGGTTTTGTACGAGCAGTACTTC. This translates into CASSRQVLYEQYF.

The chain couples TRBV5-1 to TRBJ1-2, with D uncertain. V shed 2 bases and J shed 4 bases, with 12 bases lying between them. Germline V gene lookup returns CDR1 SGHRS and CDR2 YFSETQ. The CDR3 loop spans 14 amino acids. CDR3 loop: CASSFEYTSYGYTF. CDR3 DNA: TGCGCCAGCAGCTTTGAATACACCTCCTATGGCTACACCTTC. Complete variable domain (other parts from reference TRBV5-1 and TRBJ1-2): KAGVTQTPRYLIKTRGQQVTLSCSPISGHRSVSWYQQTPGQGLQFLFEYFSETQRNKGNFPGRFSGRQFSNSRSEMNVSTLELGDSALYLCASSFEYTSYGYTFGSGTRLTVV.

The CDR3 sequence is CASSLVGQRSTDTQYF. CDR3 in DNA: TGTGCCAGCAGCTTAGTCGGACAGCGTAGCACAGATACGCAGTATTTT. The J gene is TRBJ2-3, the V gene TRBV7-9, with a weak D call TRBD1 (6 bases). With 1 base removed from V and 0 bases from J, the gap between germline ends came to 11 bases. This CDR3 contains 16 residues. Germline V gene data show CDR1 as SEHNR and CDR2 as FQNEAQ (reference sequence).

CDR3: CASSQDMTGVQETQYF. The CDR3 DNA follows: TGCGCCAGCAGCCAAGATATGACAGGGGTCCAAGAGACCCAGTACTTC. The V gene is TRBV4-3, the J gene TRBJ2-5; TRBD1 matches at 8 bases. V was pared by 0 bases and J by 1 base, with 4 bases of the junction left unmatched. CDR3 length: 16 amino acids. In germline, CDR1 is LGHNA, CDR2 YSLEER.

This sequence joins TRBV25-1 and TRBJ1-1; tentative D call: TRBD1 (6 bases). CDR3 length equals 13 residues. Germline lookup yields CDR1 MGHDK and CDR2 SYGVNS. The ends were cut back, 6 bases at V and 1 base at J, with 9 bases in the middle. CDR3 sequence: CASRDSQNTEAFF. The CDR3, as DNA: TGTGCCAGCAGGGACAGTCAGAACACTGAAGCTTTCTTT.

This rearrangement joins TRBV28 to TRBJ2-3, with D maybe TRBD1 (6 bases). This CDR3 is 13 amino acids long. Trimming pared 3 bases from V and 3 bases from J, leaving 7 bases between. Germline lookup yields CDR1 MDHEN and CDR2 SYDVKM. The CDR3: CASSFRGTDTQYF. The CDR3 DNA reads TGTGCCAGCAGTTTCAGGGGAACAGATACGCAGTATTTT.

This clone has a handful of counts. V usage is TRBV19 and J usage is TRBJ1-2, with D hard to call. The length of the CDR3 is 13 residues. Germline V gene sequence: CDR1 LNHDA, CDR2 SQIVND (reference sequence). V dropped 7 bases and J dropped 4 bases, with 13 bases sitting between them. DNA for the CDR3: TGTGCCAGTAAAGTGGCGCCTCCCTATGGCTACACCTTC. Amino acids: CASKVAPPYGYTF.

A note on this clone: In the same sample, other DNA sequences code for this CDR3. The J gene is TRBJ1-1, the V gene TRBV29-1; no clear D. Germline CDR1 SQVTM, CDR2 ANQGSEA. The V end lost 2 bases, the J end lost 3 bases, and 10 bases lay between the germline ends. CDR3 length: 13 amino acids. The DNA of the CDR3 is TGCAGCGTTGAACGTGGGAGGGACACTGAAGCTTTCTTT. Residues: CSVERGRDTEAFF.

This clone was seen just once. The chain uses TRBV30 and TRBJ1-3; TRBD1 matches at 7 bases. V gave up 3 bases and J gave up 0 bases; unmatched junction bases: 17. Germline values: CDR1 GTSNPN, CDR2 SVGIG (reference sequence). The CDR3 runs to 19 residues. CDR3 nucleotides: TGTGCCTGGAGCTCCGAGACCGGGACAGTATCAACCTCTGGAAACACCATATATTTT. This codes for CAWSSETGTVSTSGNTIYF.

This clone was found a few times. CDR3 DNA: TGTGCCAGCTCACCGACAGGGGCTGGGGCCAACGTCCTGACTTTC. Translation gives CASSPTGAGANVLTF. The rearrangement uses TRBV18 and TRBJ2-6; 8 nucleotides align to TRBD1. Germline CDR1 and CDR2: KGHSH and LQKENI. V trimming: 3 bases; J trimming: 2 bases; junction bases outside the gene matches: 0. This CDR3 has 15 residues.

At least ten counts were recorded for this clone. The J gene is TRBJ2-1, the V gene TRBV28; D not certain. This CDR3 has 10 residues. V was trimmed by 8 bases and J by 2 bases, leaving 1 base between them. Germline V lookup: CDR1 MDHEN, CDR2 SYDVKM. CDR3 sequence (DNA): TGTGCCAGCGCCTACAATGAGCAGTTCTTC. Translating gives CASAYNEQFF. Full variable domain (missing parts from reference TRBV28 and TRBJ2-1): DVKVTQSSRYLVKRTGEKVFLECVQDMDHENMFWYRQDPGLGLRLIYFSYDVKMKEKGDIPEGYSVSREKKERFSLILESASTNQTSMYLCASAYNEQFFGPGTRLTVL.

This clone was seen ten or more times. The CDR3 is CASSRDSTGTGELFF. For the CDR3, the DNA is TGCGCCAGCAGCCGGGACTCGACGGGCACCGGGGAGCTGTTTTTT. This chain links TRBV5-1 with TRBJ2-2; D is possibly TRBD2 (6 bases). Trimming took off 4 bases at V and 4 bases at J, with 14 bases between the two ends. The CDR3 is 15 amino acids. CDR1 is SGHRS, CDR2 YFSETQ, per germline.

J is TRBJ2-7 and V is TRBV18; a weak D match, TRBD1 (5 bases). V lost 2 bases and J lost 3, with 14 bases in between. This CDR3 is 15 amino acids long. Germline loops: CDR1 KGHSH, CDR2 LQKENI. CDR3 coding DNA: TGTGCCAGCTCACCAGTATCACAGGTCCACTACGAGCAGTACTTC. It specifies CASSPVSQVHYEQYF.

Only a few counts were recorded for this clone. The V gene is TRBV19, the J gene TRBJ2-5, with 12 bases fitting TRBD2. J gave up 0 bases and V 4 bases, and 3 bases lay outside the gene matches. CDR3 size: 16 residues. Germline V gene lookup returns CDR1 LNHDA and CDR2 SQIVND (reference sequence). The CDR3 loop reads CASSRGLAGNQETQYF. The CDR3 region has the DNA TGTGCCAGTAGTAGGGGACTAGCGGGTAACCAAGAGACCCAGTACTTC. Filled out from reference TRBV19 and TRBJ2-5, the complete variable domain reads DGGITQSPKYLFRKEGQNVTLSCEQNLNHDAMYWYRQDPGQGLRLIYYSQIVNDFQKGDIAEGYSVSREKKESFPLTVTSAQKNPTAFYLCASSRGLAGNQETQYFGPGTRLLVL.

In this sample, this clone turned up a few times. The chain links TRBV2 to TRBJ1-5; no reliable D call. V lost 4 bases and J 6 bases, leaving 13 bases between the germline ends. Germline V gene lookup returns CDR1 SNHLY and CDR2 FYNNEI. CDR3 length equals 14 residues. CDR3 region: CASSGPTAIQPQHF. The CDR3 coding sequence is TGTGCCAGCAGTGGCCCGACGGCGATTCAGCCCCAGCATTTT.

The V and J genes are TRBV30 and TRBJ1-5; D unresolved. Germline values: CDR1 GTSNPN, CDR2 SVGIG (reference sequence). V was clipped by 1 base and J by 2 bases, with 9 bases between them. The CDR3 spans 14 residues. The CDR3 sequence: CAWSGDTGNQPQHF. The DNA of the CDR3 is TGTGCCTGGAGTGGGGATACCGGCAATCAGCCCCAGCATTTT.

The DNA for the CDR3 is TGCGCCAGCCGGGCCCCCCTTAGGAACACTGAAGCTTTCTTT. Amino acid sequence: CASRAPLRNTEAFF. The chain links TRBV4-1 to TRBJ1-1; D is ambiguous. V gave up 8 bases and J gave up 1 base, with 14 bases separating them. This CDR3 spans 14 amino acids. Per the germline V gene, CDR1 is MGHRA and CDR2 is YSYEKL.

The chain joins TRBV9 to TRBJ2-1; no reliable D call. V gave up 0 bases and J gave up 4 bases, with 14 bases separating them. CDR1 is SGDLS and CDR2 is YYNGEE in the germline V gene. The CDR3 has 16 residues. CDR3 DNA sequence: TGTGCCAGCAGCGTAGAGTCCAGGACCCTTTACAATGAGCAGTTCTTC. It is translated as CASSVESRTLYNEQFF.

The chain links TRBV5-4 to TRBJ2-2; D remains ambiguous. Trimming took 0 bases from V and 2 from J, leaving 5 bases between them. CDR1 and CDR2 from the germline V gene are SGHNT and YYREEE (reference sequence). The CDR3 totals 14 residues. Here the CDR3 DNA reads TGTGCCAGCAGCTTGGGAACTAACACCGGGGAGCTGTTTTTT. Its protein product is CASSLGTNTGELFF.

This clone was observed many times. The chain carries TRBV6-6 and TRBJ2-1; tentative D call: TRBD2 (6 bases). Trimming left V 6 bases short and J 4 bases short, with 10 bases between. CDR3 length: 13 amino acids. Looked up from germline, CDR1 is MNHNY and CDR2 is SVGAGI (reference sequence). The DNA of the CDR3 is TGTGCCAGCAGCCGTCGGGAGTACAATGAGCAGTTCTTC. Translating it yields CASSRREYNEQFF.

The chain recombines TRBV28 with TRBJ2-7; TRBD1 might be the D (6 bases). CDR3 size: 15 residues. V was trimmed by 4 bases and J by 3 bases, leaving 16 bases between them. From germline, CDR1 is MDHEN and CDR2 SYDVKM. This CDR3 is CASSSLGQKNYEQYF. DNA for the CDR3: TGTGCCAGCAGTTCTCTCGGACAGAAAAACTACGAGCAGTACTTC.

V and J are TRBV30 and TRBJ1-2; D remains unclear. The germline CDR1 and CDR2 sequences are GTSNPN and SVGIG (reference sequence). Between the trimmed V and J ends, which lost 2 bases and 0 bases, there was a span of 7 bases. This CDR3 region has 13 residues. CDR3 in amino acids: CAWSSQTNYGYTF. The DNA of the CDR3 is TGTGCCTGGAGTAGTCAGACTAACTATGGCTACACCTTC.

The rearrangement joins TRBV4-2 to TRBJ2-3; 9 positions agree with TRBD2. After removal of 6 bases from V and 0 bases from J, the junction contained 13 bases not matched to a gene. Per germline, CDR1 LGHNA and CDR2 YNFKEQ. This CDR3 has 18 amino acids. The CDR3 protein is CASRRQWYTSGSTDTQYF. The CDR3 nucleotides are TGTGCCAGCAGAAGGCAGTGGTATACTAGCGGGAGCACAGATACGCAGTATTTT.

This clone was observed a few times. The rearrangement uses TRBV29-1 and TRBJ1-3; D not certain. The CDR3 contains 13 residues. The V and J ends lost 2 bases and 0 bases respectively, with 5 bases between them. Germline-derived CDR1 and CDR2 are SQVTM and ANQGSEA. The CDR3 region has the DNA TGCAGCGTTGAATACACCTCTGGAAACACCATATATTTT. It encodes CSVEYTSGNTIYF.